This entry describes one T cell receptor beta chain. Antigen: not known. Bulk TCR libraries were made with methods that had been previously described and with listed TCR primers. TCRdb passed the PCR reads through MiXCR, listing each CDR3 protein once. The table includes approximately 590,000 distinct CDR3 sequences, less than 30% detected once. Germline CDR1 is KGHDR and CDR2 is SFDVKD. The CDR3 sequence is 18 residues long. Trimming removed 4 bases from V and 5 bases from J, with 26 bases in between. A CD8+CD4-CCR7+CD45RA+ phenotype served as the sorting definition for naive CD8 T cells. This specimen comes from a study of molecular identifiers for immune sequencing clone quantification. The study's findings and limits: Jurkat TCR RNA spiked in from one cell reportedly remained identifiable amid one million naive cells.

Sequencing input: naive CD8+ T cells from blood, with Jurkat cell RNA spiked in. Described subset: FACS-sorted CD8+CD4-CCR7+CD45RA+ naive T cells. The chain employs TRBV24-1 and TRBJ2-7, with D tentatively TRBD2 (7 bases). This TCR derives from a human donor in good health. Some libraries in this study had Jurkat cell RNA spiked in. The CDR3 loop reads CATSEWGVGGPRFHEQYF. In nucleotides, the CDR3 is TGTGCCACCAGTGAGTGGGGGGTGGGGGGGCCGAGATTCCACGAGCAGTACTTC.